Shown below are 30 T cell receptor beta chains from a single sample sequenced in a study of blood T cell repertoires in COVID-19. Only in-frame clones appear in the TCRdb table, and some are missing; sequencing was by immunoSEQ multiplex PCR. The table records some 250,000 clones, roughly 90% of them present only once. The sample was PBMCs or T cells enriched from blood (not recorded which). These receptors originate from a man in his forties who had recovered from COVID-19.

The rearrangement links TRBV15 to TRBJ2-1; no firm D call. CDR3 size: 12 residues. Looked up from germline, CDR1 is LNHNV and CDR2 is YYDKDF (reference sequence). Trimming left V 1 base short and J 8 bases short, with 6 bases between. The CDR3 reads CATSRVRDEQFF. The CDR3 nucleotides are TGTGCCACCAGCAGAGTTCGCGATGAGCAGTTCTTC.

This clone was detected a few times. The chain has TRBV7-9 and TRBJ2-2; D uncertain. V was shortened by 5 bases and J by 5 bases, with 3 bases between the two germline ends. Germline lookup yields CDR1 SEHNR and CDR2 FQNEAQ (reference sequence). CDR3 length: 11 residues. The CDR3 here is CASSATGELFF. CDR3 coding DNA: TGTGCCAGCAGCGCGACCGGGGAGCTGTTTTTT.

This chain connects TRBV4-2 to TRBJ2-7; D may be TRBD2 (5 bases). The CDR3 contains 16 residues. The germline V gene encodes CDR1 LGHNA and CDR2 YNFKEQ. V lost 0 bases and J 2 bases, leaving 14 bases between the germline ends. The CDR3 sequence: CASSQEWETTTYEQYF. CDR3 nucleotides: TGTGCCAGCAGCCAAGAGTGGGAGACGACTACCTACGAGCAGTACTTC.

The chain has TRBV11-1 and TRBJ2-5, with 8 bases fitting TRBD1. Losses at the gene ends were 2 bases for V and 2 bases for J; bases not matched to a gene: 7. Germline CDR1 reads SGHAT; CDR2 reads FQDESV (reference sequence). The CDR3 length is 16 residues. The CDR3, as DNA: TGTGCCAGCAGCTTACGTACAGGGGGAGATCAAGAGACCCAGTACTTC. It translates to CASSLRTGGDQETQYF.

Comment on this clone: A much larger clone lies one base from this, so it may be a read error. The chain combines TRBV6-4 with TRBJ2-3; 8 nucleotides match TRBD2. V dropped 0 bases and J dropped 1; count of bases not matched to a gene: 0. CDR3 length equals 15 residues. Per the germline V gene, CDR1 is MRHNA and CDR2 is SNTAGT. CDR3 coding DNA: TGTGCCAGCAGTGACTCTAGCGGGGGCACAGATACGCAGTATTTT. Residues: CASSDSSGGTDTQYF.

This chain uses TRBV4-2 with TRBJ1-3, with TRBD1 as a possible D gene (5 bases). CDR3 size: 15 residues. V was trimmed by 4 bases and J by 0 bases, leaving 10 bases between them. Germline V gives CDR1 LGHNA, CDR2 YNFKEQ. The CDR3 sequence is CASSLRRDSGNTIYF. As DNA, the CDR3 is TGTGCCAGCAGCCTTCGCAGGGACTCTGGAAACACCATATATTTT.

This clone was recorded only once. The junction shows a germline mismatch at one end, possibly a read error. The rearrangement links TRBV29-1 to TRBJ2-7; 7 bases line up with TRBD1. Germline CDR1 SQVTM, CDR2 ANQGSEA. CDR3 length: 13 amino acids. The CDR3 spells CSVEDRERYEQYF. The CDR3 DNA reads TGCAGCGTCGAAGACAGGGAACGGTACGAGCAGTACTTC.

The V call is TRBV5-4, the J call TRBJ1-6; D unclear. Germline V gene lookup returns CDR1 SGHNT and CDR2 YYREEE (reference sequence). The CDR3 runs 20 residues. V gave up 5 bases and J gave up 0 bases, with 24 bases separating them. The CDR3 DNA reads TGTGCCAGCAGTCACGGTCGTTCGAGACAAGCAAGCTCCTATAATTCACCCCTCCACTTT. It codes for CASSHGRSRQASSYNSPLHF.

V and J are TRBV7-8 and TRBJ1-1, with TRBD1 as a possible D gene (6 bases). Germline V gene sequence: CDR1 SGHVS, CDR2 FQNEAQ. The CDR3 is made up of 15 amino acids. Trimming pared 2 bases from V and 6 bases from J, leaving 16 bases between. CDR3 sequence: CASSLWAGAIAEAFF. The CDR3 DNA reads TGTGCCAGCAGCTTATGGGCAGGGGCGATCGCTGAAGCTTTCTTT.

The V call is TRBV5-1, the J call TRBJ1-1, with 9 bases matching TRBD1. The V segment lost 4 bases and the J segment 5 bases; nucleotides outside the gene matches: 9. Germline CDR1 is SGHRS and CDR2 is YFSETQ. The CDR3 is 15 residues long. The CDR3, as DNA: TGCGCCAGCAGCACCACAGGGGGCGCGGTGACTGAAGCTTTCTTT. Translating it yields CASSTTGGAVTEAFF.

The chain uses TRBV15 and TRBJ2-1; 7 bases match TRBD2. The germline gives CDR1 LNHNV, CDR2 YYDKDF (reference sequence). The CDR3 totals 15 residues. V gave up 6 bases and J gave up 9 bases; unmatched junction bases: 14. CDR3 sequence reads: CATSVWTSRSSEQFF. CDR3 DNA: TGTGCCACCAGTGTCTGGACTAGTCGGAGCAGTGAGCAGTTCTTC.

The CDR3 coding sequence is TGTGCCAGCAGCGACGGGACTACAACAGGGGAGCTGTTTTTT. Translated: CASSDGTTTGELFF. The V and J genes are TRBV7-3 and TRBJ2-2; the match to TRBD2 covers 7 bases. V lost 5 bases and J lost 8; bases outside the gene matches: 8. The CDR3 consists of 14 residues. Germline V CDR1 and CDR2: SGHTA, FQGTGA.

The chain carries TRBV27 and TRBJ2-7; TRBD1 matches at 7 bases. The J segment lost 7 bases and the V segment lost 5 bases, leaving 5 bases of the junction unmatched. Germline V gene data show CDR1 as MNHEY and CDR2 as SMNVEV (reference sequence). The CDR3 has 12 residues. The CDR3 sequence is CASSANRGEQYF. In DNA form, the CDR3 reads TGTGCCAGCAGTGCCAACAGGGGTGAGCAGTACTTC.

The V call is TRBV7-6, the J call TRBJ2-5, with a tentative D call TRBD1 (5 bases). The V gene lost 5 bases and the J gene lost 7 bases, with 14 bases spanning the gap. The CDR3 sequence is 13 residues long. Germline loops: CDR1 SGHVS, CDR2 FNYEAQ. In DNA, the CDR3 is TGTGCCAGCAGCAAGGACAACCCAGGGACCCAGTACTTC. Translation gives CASSKDNPGTQYF.

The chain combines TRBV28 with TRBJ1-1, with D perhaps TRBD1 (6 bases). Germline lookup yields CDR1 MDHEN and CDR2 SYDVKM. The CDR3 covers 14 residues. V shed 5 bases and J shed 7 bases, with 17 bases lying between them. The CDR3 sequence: CASSPGGGAVEAFF. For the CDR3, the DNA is TGTGCCAGCAGTCCGGGGGGGGGCGCGGTTGAAGCTTTCTTT.

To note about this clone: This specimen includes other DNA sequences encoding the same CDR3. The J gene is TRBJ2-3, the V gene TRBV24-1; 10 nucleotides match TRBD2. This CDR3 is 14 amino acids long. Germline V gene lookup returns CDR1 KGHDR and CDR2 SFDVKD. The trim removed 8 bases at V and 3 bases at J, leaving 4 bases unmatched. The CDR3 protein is CATKPLAGTDTQYF. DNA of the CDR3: TGTGCCACCAAGCCACTAGCGGGGACAGATACGCAGTATTTT.

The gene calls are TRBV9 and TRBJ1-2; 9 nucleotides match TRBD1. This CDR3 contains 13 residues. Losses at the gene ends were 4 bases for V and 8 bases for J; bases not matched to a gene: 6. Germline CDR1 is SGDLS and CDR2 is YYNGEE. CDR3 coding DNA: TGTGCCAGCAGCCCCAGACAGGGGGAAGGCTACACCTTC. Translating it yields CASSPRQGEGYTF.

The CDR3 loop is CASSLSRGYNEQFF. The CDR3, as DNA: TGTGCCAGCAGCCTGAGCCGGGGATACAATGAGCAGTTCTTC. The chain links TRBV14 to TRBJ2-1; the D gene is possibly TRBD2 (5 bases). CDR1 is SGHDN and CDR2 is FVKESK in the germline V gene. There are 14 residues in the CDR3. Trimming removed 4 bases at V and 4 bases at J, with 11 bases between.

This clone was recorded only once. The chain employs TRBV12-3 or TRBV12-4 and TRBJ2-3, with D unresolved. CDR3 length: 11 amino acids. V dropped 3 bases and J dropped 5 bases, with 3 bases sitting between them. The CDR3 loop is CASSFGDTQYF. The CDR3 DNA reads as TGTGCCAGCAGTTTCGGAGATACGCAGTATTTT.

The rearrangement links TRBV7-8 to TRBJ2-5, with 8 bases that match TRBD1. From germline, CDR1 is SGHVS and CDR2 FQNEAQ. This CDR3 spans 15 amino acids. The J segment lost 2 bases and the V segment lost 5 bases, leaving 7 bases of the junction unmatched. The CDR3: CASSAQGAWQETQYF. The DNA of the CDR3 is TGTGCCAGCAGCGCTCAGGGGGCTTGGCAAGAGACCCAGTACTTC. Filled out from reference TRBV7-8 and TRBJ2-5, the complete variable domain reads GAGVSQSPRYKVAKRGQDVALRCDPISGHVSLFWYQQALGQGPEFLTYFQNEAQLDKSGLPSDRFFAERPEGSVSTLKIQRTQQEDSAVYLCASSAQGAWQETQYFGPGTRLLVL.

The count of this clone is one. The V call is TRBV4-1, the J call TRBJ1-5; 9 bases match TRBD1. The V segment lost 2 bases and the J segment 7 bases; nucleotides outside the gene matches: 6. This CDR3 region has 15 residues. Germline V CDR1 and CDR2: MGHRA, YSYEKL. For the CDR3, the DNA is TGCGCCAGCAGCCAAACTTGGACAGGGGACCAGCCCCAGCATTTT. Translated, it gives CASSQTWTGDQPQHF.

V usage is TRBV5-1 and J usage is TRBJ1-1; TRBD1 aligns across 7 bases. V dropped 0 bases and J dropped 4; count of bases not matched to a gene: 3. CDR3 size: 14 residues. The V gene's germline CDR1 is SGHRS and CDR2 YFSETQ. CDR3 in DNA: TGCGCCAGCAGCTTGGCCCAGGGGGTCACTGAAGCTTTCTTT. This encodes CASSLAQGVTEAFF. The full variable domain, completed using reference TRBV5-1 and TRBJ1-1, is KAGVTQTPRYLIKTRGQQVTLSCSPISGHRSVSWYQQTPGQGLQFLFEYFSETQRNKGNFPGRFSGRQFSNSRSEMNVSTLELGDSALYLCASSLAQGVTEAFFGQGTRLTVV.

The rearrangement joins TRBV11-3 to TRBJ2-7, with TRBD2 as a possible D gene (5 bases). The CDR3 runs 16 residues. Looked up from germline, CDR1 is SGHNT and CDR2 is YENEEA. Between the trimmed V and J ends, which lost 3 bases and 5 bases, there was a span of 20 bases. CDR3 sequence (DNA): TGTGCCAGCAGCTTCATAGCGATCGGGGTGACCGACGAGCAGTACTTC. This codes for CASSFIAIGVTDEQYF.

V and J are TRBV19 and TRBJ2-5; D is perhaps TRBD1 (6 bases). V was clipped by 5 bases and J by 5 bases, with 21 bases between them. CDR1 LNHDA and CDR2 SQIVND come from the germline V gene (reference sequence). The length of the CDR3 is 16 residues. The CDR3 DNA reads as TGTGCCAGTAGTCGAGACAGGTACAGGTCAATGGAGACCCAGTACTTC. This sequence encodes CASSRDRYRSMETQYF.

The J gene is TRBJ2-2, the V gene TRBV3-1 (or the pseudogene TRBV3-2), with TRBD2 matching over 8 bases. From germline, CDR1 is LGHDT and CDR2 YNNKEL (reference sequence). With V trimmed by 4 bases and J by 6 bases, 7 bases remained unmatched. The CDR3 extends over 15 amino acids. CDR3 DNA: TGTGCCAGCAGCCGTAGGGGGACTAGGGCCGGGGAGCTGTTTTTT. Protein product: CASSRRGTRAGELFF.

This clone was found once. The CDR3 DNA is TGTGCCTGGAGTGTATCCGGACGGGGCCAAGAGACCCAGTACTTC. The encoded protein is CAWSVSGRGQETQYF. This chain uses TRBV30 with TRBJ2-5, with TRBD2 as a possible D gene (5 bases). Germline assignment: CDR1 GTSNPN and CDR2 SVGIG (reference sequence). Trimming stripped 0 bases from V and 1 base from J, with 12 bases between. This CDR3 is 15 amino acids long.

Written as DNA, the CDR3 is TGCGCCAGCAGCTGGGTGGGGAGACAGGGCACAGATACGCAGTATTTT. Its protein is CASSWVGRQGTDTQYF. The chain employs TRBV5-1 and TRBJ2-3; D may be TRBD1 (6 bases). The germline V gene has CDR1 SGHRS and CDR2 YFSETQ. Trimming pared 3 bases from V and 1 base from J, leaving 15 bases between. The CDR3 is 16 residues long.

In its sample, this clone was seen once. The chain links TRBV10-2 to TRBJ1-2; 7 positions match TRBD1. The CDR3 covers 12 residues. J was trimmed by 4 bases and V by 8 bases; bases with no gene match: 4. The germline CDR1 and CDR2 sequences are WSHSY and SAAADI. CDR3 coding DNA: TGCGCCAGCCGACAGGGAAGCTATGGCTACACCTTC. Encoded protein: CASRQGSYGYTF.

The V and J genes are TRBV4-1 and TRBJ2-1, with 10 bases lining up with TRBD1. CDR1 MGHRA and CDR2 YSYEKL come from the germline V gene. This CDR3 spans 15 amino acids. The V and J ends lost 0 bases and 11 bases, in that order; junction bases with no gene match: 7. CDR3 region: CASSQEGGQGRQQFF. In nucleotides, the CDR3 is TGCGCCAGCAGCCAAGAAGGGGGACAGGGGCGTCAGCAGTTCTTC.

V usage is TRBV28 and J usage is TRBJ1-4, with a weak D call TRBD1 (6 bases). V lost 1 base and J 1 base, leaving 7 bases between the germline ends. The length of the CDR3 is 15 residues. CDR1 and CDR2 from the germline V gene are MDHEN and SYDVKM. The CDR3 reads CASSLSTGTNEKLFF. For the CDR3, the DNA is TGTGCCAGCAGTTTATCGACAGGAACTAATGAAAAACTGTTTTTT.